Detailed here is one T cell receptor beta chain. Its antigen is not yet known. It has no much larger one-base neighbor in the sample; base qualities were not kept. The CDR3 numbers 13 residues from cysteine through phenylalanine. CDR3 DNA only is kept here, 39 bases in frame from base 1. The germline V gene encodes CDR1 SQVTM and CDR2 ANQGSEA. At the junction V is shortened by 3 bases and J by 5 bases, with 13 bases in between. Libraries came from 5' RACE. The sequencing machine was an Illumina MiSeq. The raw public data were reprocessed by TCRdb itself: fastp quality trimming at Q25, MiXCR clonotype calling, in-frame beta chains only. Under each unique CDR3 protein, matching rows form one entry showing the most common genes and DNA. The sample records about 48,000 distinct CDR3 sequences, roughly 19% of which are singletons. Together, the top ten hold 2.5% to 3% of the sample. The data stem from a study of chronic HIV infection and antiretroviral therapy (dated by TCRdb to between 2014 and 2016).

The source of this sequence is an adult who had HIV and had not received antiretroviral therapy, or was an uninfected healthy control (not recorded which). The source material was peripheral blood. This chain joins TRBV29-1 to TRBJ1-1; TRBD1 is a weak D gene call, 5 bases matching. In nucleotides, the sequence is TGCAGCGTTGACGTGACTGGGGGAACTGAAGCTTTCTTT. It codes for CSVDVTGGTEAFF.